This passage covers 12 T cell receptor beta chains from one sample sequenced in a study of T cell responses to AZD1222 COVID-19 vaccine. Clones were sequenced by immunoSEQ multiplex PCR, and TCRdb holds only the in-frame ones, with some missing. The sample includes around 110,000 clones, 87% seen only once; the top ten take 6.5% to 9.5%. Sequencing was performed on peripheral blood, taken on day 0 of AZD1222 vaccination. The receptors here all came from an adult in good health.

V and J are TRBV4-2 and TRBJ1-5; the D is unclear. The CDR3 runs 15 residues. Germline V gene data show CDR1 as LGHNA and CDR2 as YNFKEQ. V lost 1 base, J lost 0 bases, and 7 bases lay in between. CDR3 in amino acids: CASSQVVDSNQPQHF. The DNA for the CDR3 is TGTGCCAGCAGCCAAGTGGTAGATAGCAATCAGCCCCAGCATTTT.

V and J are TRBV19 and TRBJ2-7; D is unresolved. Trimming took 3 bases from V and 3 from J, leaving 15 bases between them. This CDR3 spans 15 amino acids. Germline assignment: CDR1 LNHDA and CDR2 SQIVND (reference sequence). CDR3 sequence reads: CASSIFSSSSYEQYF. CDR3 nucleotide sequence: TGTGCCAGTAGTATTTTTTCCAGTTCGAGCTACGAGCAGTACTTC.

The V and J genes are TRBV29-1 and TRBJ1-1; D is uncertain. Deletions cut 7 bases from V and 8 bases from J, with 20 bases between. The germline V gene has CDR1 SQVTM and CDR2 ANQGSEA. The CDR3 is made up of 13 amino acids. The CDR3 region has the DNA TGCAGCGGATCGGACCCCCTTAAACGGGAAGCTTTCTTT. Translation gives CSGSDPLKREAFF.

V gene TRBV7-9 combines with J gene TRBJ1-5, with 7 bases aligning to TRBD1. Looked up from germline, CDR1 is SEHNR and CDR2 is FQNEAQ (reference sequence). The CDR3 runs 15 residues. Trimming at V came to 5 bases and at J to 7 bases, leaving 11 bases not matched to a gene. The CDR3 is CASSAQGGGKQPQHF. CDR3 nucleotides: TGTGCCAGCAGCGCTCAGGGGGGAGGAAAGCAGCCCCAGCATTTT.

The table lists this clone with a few counts. This chain links TRBV19 with TRBJ2-7; D unresolved. From germline, CDR1 is LNHDA and CDR2 SQIVND (reference sequence). This CDR3 region has 15 residues. Trimming shortened V by 1 base and J by 3 bases, and 13 bases separated the two germline ends. In nucleotides, the CDR3 is TGTGCCAGTAGTATAGTCCACAGCATCGGCTACGAGCAGTACTTC. The encoded protein is CASSIVHSIGYEQYF.

The chain has TRBV7-8 and TRBJ1-2, with D unclear. V shed 5 bases and J shed 4 bases, with 11 bases lying between them. CDR1 and CDR2 (germline): SGHVS, FQNEAQ. The CDR3 sequence is 13 residues long. CDR3 region: CASSRRRVYGYTF. In DNA, the CDR3 is TGTGCCAGCAGCCGACGGAGGGTCTATGGCTACACCTTC.

The V call is TRBV27, the J call TRBJ2-7; D possibly corresponds to TRBD1 (5 bases). CDR3 length: 12 amino acids. V was shortened by 10 bases and J by 0 bases, with 10 bases between the two germline ends. In germline, CDR1 is MNHEY, CDR2 SMNVEV (reference sequence). DNA of the CDR3: TGTGCCACCCGGACACACTCCTACGAGCAGTACTTC. Translating it yields CATRTHSYEQYF.

The chain is built from TRBV5-1 and TRBJ2-7; 7 bases match TRBD2. The CDR3 consists of 14 residues. The junction had 6 bases not matched to a gene; V was cut back by 6 bases and J by 0 bases. Germline loops: CDR1 SGHRS, CDR2 YFSETQ. The CDR3 DNA reads as TGCGCCAGCAACGGCGGGAGCGACTCCTACGAGCAGTACTTC. Translation gives CASNGGSDSYEQYF. Filled out from reference TRBV5-1 and TRBJ2-7, the complete variable domain reads KAGVTQTPRYLIKTRGQQVTLSCSPISGHRSVSWYQQTPGQGLQFLFEYFSETQRNKGNFPGRFSGRQFSNSRSEMNVSTLELGDSALYLCASNGGSDSYEQYFGPGTRLTVT.

This sequence joins TRBV6-2 or TRBV6-3 and TRBJ1-1; the D is unclear. Germline V gene lookup returns CDR1 MNHEY and CDR2 SVGEGT. The CDR3 consists of 14 residues. V was trimmed by 2 bases and J by 0 bases, leaving 7 bases between them. The DNA of the CDR3 is TGTGCCAGCAGTTACGACGGATTGAACACTGAAGCTTTCTTT. It is translated as CASSYDGLNTEAFF.

The gene calls are TRBV30 and TRBJ1-1; 7 bases map to TRBD1. Per germline, CDR1 GTSNPN and CDR2 SVGIG (reference sequence). This CDR3 has 13 amino acids. The ends lost 3 bases at V and 5 bases at J; junction bases unmatched: 6. For the CDR3, the DNA is TGTGCCTGGAGGACGACAGGGACAACTGAAGCTTTCTTT. Residues: CAWRTTGTTEAFF.

The chain employs TRBV28 and TRBJ2-1, with D possibly matching TRBD2 (6 bases). The CDR3 is 13 residues long. The germline V gene encodes CDR1 MDHEN and CDR2 SYDVKM. V gave up 2 bases and J gave up 7 bases, with 9 bases separating them. In DNA, the CDR3 is TGTGCCAGCAGTTTACTCGGGAGAAATGAGCAGTTCTTC. It specifies CASSLLGRNEQFF.

J is TRBJ1-1 and V is TRBV4-2; D is uncertain. Trimming removed 1 base from V and 6 bases from J, with 15 bases in between. Germline values: CDR1 LGHNA, CDR2 YNFKEQ. CDR3 length equals 15 residues. The CDR3 protein is CASSQGESRVAEAFF. In nucleotides, the CDR3 is TGTGCCAGCAGCCAAGGGGAAAGTAGGGTTGCTGAAGCTTTCTTT.